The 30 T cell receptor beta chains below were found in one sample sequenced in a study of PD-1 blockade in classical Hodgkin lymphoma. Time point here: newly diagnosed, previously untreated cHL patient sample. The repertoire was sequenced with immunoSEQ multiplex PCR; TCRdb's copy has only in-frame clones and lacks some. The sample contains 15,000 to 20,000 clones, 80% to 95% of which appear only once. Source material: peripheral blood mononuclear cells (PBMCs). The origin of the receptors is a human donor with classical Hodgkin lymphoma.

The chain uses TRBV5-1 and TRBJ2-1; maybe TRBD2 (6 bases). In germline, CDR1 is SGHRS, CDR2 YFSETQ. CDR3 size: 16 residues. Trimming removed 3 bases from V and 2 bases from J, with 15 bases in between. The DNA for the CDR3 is TGCGCCAGCAGCTCACGGGGCCGGGGGACCTACAATGAGCAGTTCTTC. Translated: CASSSRGRGTYNEQFF.

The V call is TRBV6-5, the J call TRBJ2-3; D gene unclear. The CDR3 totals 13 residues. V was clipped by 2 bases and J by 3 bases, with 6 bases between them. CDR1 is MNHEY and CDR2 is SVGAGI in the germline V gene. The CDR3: CASSYPPTDTQYF. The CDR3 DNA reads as TGTGCCAGCAGTTACCCTCCTACAGATACGCAGTATTTT.

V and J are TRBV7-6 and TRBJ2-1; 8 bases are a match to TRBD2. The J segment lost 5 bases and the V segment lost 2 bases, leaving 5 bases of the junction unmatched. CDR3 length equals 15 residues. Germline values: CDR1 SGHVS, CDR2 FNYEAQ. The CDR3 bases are TGTGCCAGCAGCTTATACAGCGGGAGAAACAATGAGCAGTTCTTC. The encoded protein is CASSLYSGRNNEQFF.

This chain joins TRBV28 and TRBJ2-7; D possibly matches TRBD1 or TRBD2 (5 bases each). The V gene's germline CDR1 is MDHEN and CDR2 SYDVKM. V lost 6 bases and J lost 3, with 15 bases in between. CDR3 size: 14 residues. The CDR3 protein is CASRGDKTDYEQYF. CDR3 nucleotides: TGTGCCAGCAGGGGAGACAAGACAGACTACGAGCAGTACTTC. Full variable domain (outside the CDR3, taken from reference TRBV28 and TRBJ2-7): DVKVTQSSRYLVKRTGEKVFLECVQDMDHENMFWYRQDPGLGLRLIYFSYDVKMKEKGDIPEGYSVSREKKERFSLILESASTNQTSMYLCASRGDKTDYEQYFGPGTRLTVT.

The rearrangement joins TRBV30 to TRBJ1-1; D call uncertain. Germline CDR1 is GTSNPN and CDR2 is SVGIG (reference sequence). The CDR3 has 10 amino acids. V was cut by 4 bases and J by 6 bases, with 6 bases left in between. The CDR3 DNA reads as TGTGCCTGGATTGGTCCTGAAGCTTTCTTT. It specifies CAWIGPEAFF.

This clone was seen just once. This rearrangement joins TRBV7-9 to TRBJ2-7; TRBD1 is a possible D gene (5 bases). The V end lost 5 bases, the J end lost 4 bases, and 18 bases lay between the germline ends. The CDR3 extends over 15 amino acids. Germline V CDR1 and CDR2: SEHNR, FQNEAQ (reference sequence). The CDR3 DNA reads TGTGCCAGCAGCGGAGATGGGGCCTTTCCTTACGAGCAGTACTTC. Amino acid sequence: CASSGDGAFPYEQYF. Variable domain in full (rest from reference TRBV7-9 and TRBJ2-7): DTGVSQNPRHKITKRGQNVTFRCDPISEHNRLYWYRQTLGQGPEFLTYFQNEAQLEKSRLLSDRFSAERPKGSFSTLEIQRTEQGDSAMYLCASSGDGAFPYEQYFGPGTRLTVT.

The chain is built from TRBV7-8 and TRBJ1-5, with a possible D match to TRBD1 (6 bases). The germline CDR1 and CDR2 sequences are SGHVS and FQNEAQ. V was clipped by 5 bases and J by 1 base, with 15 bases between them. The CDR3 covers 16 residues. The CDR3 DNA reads TGTGCCAGCAGCCCCGCCCCAGGGGTCAGCAATCAGCCCCAGCATTTT. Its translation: CASSPAPGVSNQPQHF.

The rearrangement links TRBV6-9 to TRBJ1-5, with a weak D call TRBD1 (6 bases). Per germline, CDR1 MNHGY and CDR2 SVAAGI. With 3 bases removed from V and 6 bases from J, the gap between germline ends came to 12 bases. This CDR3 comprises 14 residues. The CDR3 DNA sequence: TGTGCCAGCAGTTACCGTGGGGGCTCTCAGCCCCAGCATTTT. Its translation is CASSYRGGSQPQHF.

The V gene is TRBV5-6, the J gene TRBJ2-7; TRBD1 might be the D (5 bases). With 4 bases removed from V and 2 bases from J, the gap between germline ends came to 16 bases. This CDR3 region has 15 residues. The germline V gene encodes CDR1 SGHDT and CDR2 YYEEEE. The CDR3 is CASSIAGGAAYEQYF. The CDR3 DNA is TGTGCCAGCAGCATTGCCGGTGGGGCGGCCTACGAGCAGTACTTC.

In nucleotides, the CDR3 is TGTGCCAGGGGAGGGGGCTACAGGGATACCTCCTACGAGCAGTACTTC. It codes for CARGGGYRDTSYEQYF. The chain recombines TRBV21-1 with TRBJ2-7. TRBV21-1 is listed as a pseudogene. The CDR3 is made up of 16 amino acids.

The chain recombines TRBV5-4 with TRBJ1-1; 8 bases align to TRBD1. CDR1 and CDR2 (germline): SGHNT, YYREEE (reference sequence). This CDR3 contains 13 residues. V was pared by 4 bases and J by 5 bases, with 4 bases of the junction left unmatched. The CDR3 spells CASSRQGPTEAFF. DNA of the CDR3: TGTGCCAGCAGCCGACAGGGGCCGACTGAAGCTTTCTTT. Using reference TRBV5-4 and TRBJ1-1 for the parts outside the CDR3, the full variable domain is ETGVTQSPTHLIKTRGQQVTLRCSSQSGHNTVSWYQQALGQGPQFIFQYYREEENGRGNFPPRFSGLQFPNYSSELNVNALELDDSALYLCASSRQGPTEAFFGQGTRLTVV.

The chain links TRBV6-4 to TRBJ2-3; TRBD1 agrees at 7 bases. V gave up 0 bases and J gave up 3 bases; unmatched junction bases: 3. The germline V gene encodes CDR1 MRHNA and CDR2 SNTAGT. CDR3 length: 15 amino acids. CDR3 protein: CASSDSKGATDTQYF. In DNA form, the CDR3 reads TGTGCCAGCAGTGACTCAAAGGGGGCGACAGATACGCAGTATTTT.

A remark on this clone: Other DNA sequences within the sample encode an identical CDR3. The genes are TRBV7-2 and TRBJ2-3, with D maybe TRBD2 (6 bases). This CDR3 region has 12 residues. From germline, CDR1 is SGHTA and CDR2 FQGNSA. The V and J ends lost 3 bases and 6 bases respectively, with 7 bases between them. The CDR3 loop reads CASSFRGDTQYF. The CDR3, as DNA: TGTGCCAGCAGCTTTCGGGGGGATACGCAGTATTTT.

The CDR3 loop is CASSLSSGPVGINEQFF. CDR3 sequence (DNA): TGTGCCAGCAGCTTAAGTAGCGGACCGGTGGGAATCAATGAGCAGTTCTTC. The chain couples TRBV11-3 to TRBJ2-1, with D tentatively TRBD2 (6 bases). Germline V lookup: CDR1 SGHNT, CDR2 YENEEA. The V gene lost 2 bases and the J gene lost 6 bases, with 20 bases spanning the gap. The length of the CDR3 is 17 residues.

The CDR3 coding sequence is TGTGCCAGCAGTGAAGACGGTATTCAGTACTTC. This translates into CASSEDGIQYF. The chain links TRBV25-1 to TRBJ2-4; no reliable D call. V lost 2 bases and J lost 10, with 6 bases in between. The CDR3 is 11 amino acids. The germline V gene has CDR1 MGHDK and CDR2 SYGVNS.

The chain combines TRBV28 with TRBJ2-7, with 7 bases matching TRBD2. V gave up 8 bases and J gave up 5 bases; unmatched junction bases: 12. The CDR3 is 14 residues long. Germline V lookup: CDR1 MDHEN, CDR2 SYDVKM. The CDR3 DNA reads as TGTGCCAGCCTAGTTGGCGGGAGTACTAACGAGCAGTACTTC. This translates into CASLVGGSTNEQYF.

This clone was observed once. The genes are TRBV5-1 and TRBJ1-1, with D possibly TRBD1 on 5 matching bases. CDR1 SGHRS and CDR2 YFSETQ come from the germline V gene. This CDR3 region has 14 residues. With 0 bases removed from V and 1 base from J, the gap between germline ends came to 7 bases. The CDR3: CASSLGQKNTEAFF. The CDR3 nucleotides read TGCGCCAGCAGCTTGGGACAGAAGAACACTGAAGCTTTCTTT.

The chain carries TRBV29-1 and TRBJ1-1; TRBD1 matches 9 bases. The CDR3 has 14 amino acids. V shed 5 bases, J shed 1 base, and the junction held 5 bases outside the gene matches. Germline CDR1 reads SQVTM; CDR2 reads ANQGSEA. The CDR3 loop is CSVRGDRENTEAFF. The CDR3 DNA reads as TGCAGCGTTAGAGGGGACAGGGAGAACACTGAAGCTTTCTTT.

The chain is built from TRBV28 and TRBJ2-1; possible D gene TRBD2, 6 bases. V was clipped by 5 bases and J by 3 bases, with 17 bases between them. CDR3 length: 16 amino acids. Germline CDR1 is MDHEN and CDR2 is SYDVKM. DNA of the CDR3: TGTGCCAGCAGTACCCCCGGGACTCTTGACTACAATGAGCAGTTCTTC. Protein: CASSTPGTLDYNEQFF.

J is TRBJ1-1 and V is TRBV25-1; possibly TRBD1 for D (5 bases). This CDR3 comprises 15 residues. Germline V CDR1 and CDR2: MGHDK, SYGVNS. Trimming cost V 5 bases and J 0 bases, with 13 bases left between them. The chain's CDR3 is CASSYPGVVNTEAFF. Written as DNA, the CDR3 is TGTGCCAGCAGTTATCCGGGGGTGGTGAACACTGAAGCTTTCTTT.

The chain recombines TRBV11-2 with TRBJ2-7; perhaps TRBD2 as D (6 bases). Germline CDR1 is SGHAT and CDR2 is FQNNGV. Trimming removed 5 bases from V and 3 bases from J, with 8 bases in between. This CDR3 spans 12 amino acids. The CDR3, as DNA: TGTGCCAGCAGCCGTAGCGGCTACGAGCAGTACTTC. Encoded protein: CASSRSGYEQYF. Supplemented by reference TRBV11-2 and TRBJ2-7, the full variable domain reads EAGVAQSPRYKIIEKRQSVAFWCNPISGHATLYWYQQILGQGPKLLIQFQNNGVVDDSQLPKDRFSAERLKGVDSTLKIQPAKLEDSAVYLCASSRSGYEQYFGPGTRLTVT.

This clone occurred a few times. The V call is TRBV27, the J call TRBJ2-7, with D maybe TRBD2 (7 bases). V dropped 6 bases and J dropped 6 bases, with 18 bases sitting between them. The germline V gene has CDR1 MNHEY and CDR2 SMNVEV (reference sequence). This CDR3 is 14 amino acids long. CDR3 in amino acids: CASRLRGGGTEQYF. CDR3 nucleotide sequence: TGTGCCAGCAGGTTACGCGGCGGGGGCACCGAGCAGTACTTC.

The CDR3 loop reads CASSLAGRANYGYTF. CDR3 nucleotides: TGCGCCAGCAGCTTGGCAGGACGGGCTAACTATGGCTACACCTTC. V and J are TRBV5-1 and TRBJ1-2; D is unclear. The CDR3 is 15 amino acids. Trimming took 0 bases from V and 0 from J, leaving 9 bases between them. Germline CDR1 SGHRS, CDR2 YFSETQ.

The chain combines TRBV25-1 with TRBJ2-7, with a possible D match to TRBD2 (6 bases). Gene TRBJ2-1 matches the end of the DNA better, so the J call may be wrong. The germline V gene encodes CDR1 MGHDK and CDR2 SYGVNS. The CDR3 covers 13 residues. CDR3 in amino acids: CASTSRTNDEQFF. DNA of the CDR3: TGTGCCAGCACCTCCCGGACTAATGATGAGCAGTTCTTC.

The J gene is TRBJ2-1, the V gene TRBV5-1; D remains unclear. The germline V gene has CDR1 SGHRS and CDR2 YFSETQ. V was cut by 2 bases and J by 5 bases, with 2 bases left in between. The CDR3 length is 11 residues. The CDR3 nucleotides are TGCGCCAGCAGCTTTGACAATGAGCAGTTCTTC. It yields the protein CASSFDNEQFF. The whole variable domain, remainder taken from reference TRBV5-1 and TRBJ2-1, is KAGVTQTPRYLIKTRGQQVTLSCSPISGHRSVSWYQQTPGQGLQFLFEYFSETQRNKGNFPGRFSGRQFSNSRSEMNVSTLELGDSALYLCASSFDNEQFFGPGTRLTVL.

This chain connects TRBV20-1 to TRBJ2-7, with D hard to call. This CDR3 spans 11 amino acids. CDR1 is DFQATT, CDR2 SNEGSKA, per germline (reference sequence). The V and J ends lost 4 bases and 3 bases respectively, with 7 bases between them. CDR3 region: CSATDGYEQYF. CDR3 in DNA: TGCAGTGCTACAGACGGCTACGAGCAGTACTTC.

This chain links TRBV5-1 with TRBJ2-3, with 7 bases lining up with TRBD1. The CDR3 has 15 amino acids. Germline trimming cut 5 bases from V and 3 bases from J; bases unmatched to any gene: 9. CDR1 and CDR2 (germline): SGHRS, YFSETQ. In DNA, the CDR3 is TGCGCCAGCAGTCCGACACAGGGGAGAACAGATACGCAGTATTTT. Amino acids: CASSPTQGRTDTQYF.

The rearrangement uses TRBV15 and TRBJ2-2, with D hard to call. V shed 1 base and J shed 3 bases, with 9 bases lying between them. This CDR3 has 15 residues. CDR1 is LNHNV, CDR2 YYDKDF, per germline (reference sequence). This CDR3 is CATSRVVSDTGELFF. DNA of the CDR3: TGTGCCACCAGCAGAGTGGTCTCGGACACCGGGGAGCTGTTTTTT.

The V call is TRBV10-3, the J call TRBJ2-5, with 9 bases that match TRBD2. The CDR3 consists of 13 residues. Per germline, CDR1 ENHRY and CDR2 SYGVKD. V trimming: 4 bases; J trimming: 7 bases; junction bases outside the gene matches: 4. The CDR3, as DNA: TGTGCCATCAGTGGGACTAGCGAGGGGACCCAGTACTTC. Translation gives CAISGTSEGTQYF.

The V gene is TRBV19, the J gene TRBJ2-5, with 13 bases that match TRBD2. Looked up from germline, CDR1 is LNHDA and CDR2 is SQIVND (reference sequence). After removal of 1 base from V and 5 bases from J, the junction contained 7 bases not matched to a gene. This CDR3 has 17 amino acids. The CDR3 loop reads CASSIGTSGSGGETQYF. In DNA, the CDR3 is TGTGCCAGTAGTATAGGGACTAGCGGGAGTGGAGGGGAGACCCAGTACTTC.